The clone carrying this T cell receptor (beta chain) was detected only a few times. Its matching antigen is unknown. The data are from a study of spatial heterogeneity in lung cancer. Study at large: More than eight raw reads, on average, carried each unique TCR and UMI combination.

Study-wide findings and caveats: Tumor T-cell coverage was an estimated 7% or so for alpha and 12% to 15% for beta chains. Counts of expanded intratumoral alpha and beta TCRs tracked tumor mutation counts.

Unique molecular identifiers, one per molecule, were present on every TCR cDNA molecule. TCRdb passed the 5' RACE reads through MiXCR, listing each CDR3 protein once. Counted here are about 5,000 distinct CDR3 sequences, around 13% occurring once; the ten biggest clones make up roughly 9.1%. The time point: sample taken at primary tumor resection. This clonotype originated in a female donor with early-stage non-small cell lung cancer. This sample comprised lung tumor tissue, obtained at surgery.

The CDR3 region has the DNA TGTGCCAGCAGTTTAGGAGGGGAAGAGACCCAGTACTTC. This encodes CASSLGGEETQYF. The gene calls are TRBV28 and TRBJ2-5, with D tentatively TRBD2 (6 bases). The CDR3 has 13 amino acids. CDR1 is MDHEN, CDR2 SYDVKM, per germline. Trimming cost V 2 bases and J 3 bases, with 7 bases left between them.